This TCR beta chain appears in the sequencing data of a study of blood T cell repertoires in COVID-19. About the study: The study drew acute and convalescent COVID-19 samples from the United States, Italy and Spain. PBMCs, B-cell-depleted T cells, or T cells provided the cDNA or gDNA that made up the material.

As handled by the study authors: Estimated nucleated cell counts came from reference gene primer amplification. The table came from immunoSEQ multiplex PCR; TCRdb's copy has only in-frame clones and leaves some out. That table is the source of V, J and clone size, and D and trimming were worked out from the DNA. The table has about 23,000 clones, around 86% seen once; the top ten hold approximately 17%. Trimming cost V 2 bases and J 8 bases, with 10 bases left between them. The CDR3 has 14 amino acids. The germline gives CDR1 SEHNR, CDR2 FQNEAQ (reference sequence). Material: peripheral blood. The chain is built from TRBV7-9 and TRBJ1-6; D gene uncertain. The receptor comes from a woman older than 75 with acute or convalescent COVID-19. The CDR3 sequence is CASSLPQRDSPLHF. The DNA of the CDR3 is TGTGCCAGCAGCTTACCACAGCGGGATTCACCCCTCCACTTT.